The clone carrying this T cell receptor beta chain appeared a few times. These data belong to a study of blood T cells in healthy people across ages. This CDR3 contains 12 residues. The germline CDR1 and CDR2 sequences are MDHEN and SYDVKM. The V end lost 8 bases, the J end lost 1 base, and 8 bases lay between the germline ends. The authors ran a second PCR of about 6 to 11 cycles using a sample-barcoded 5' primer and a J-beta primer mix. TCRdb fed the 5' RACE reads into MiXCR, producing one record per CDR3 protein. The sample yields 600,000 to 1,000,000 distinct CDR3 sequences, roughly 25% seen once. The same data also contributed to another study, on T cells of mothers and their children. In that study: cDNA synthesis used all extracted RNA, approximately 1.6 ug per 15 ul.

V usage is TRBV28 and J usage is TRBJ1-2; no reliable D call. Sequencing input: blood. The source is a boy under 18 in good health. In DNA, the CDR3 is TGTGCCAGCGGTAACATTAACTATGGCTACACCTTC. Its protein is CASGNINYGYTF.